These 30 T cell receptor beta chains share one sample of origin, sequenced in a study of identical twins (dated by TCRdb to between 2015 and 2016). Receptor amplification or capture employed 5' RACE. TCRdb lists the instrument as Illumina HiSeq 2000. In-frame beta chains were kept once TCRdb had trimmed the public reads at Q25 with fastp and called clones with MiXCR. CDR3 protein duplicates are merged, each entry listing the most common genes and DNA. The sample table contains approximately 350,000 distinct CDR3 sequences; only one count was recorded for approximately 13% of them. In total, the top ten clones hold around 7.2% of the sample. The sample was also linked to a second study, of yellow fever vaccine responses in identical twins.

Specimen: CD8+ T cells sorted from blood. Source of these receptors: a woman aged 18-29 years in good health.

This sequence joins TRBV7-7 and TRBJ2-6; no reliable D call. The V gene's germline CDR1 is SSHAT and CDR2 FNYEAQ (reference sequence). Trimming stripped 10 bases from V and 0 bases from J, with 4 bases between. This CDR3 has 12 amino acids. The CDR3 sequence is CAIYSGANVLTF. CDR3 nucleotides: TGTGCCATCTACTCTGGGGCCAACGTCCTGACTTTC.

The chain couples TRBV13 to TRBJ2-1; 10 nucleotides match TRBD2. V was clipped by 8 bases and J by 4 bases; unmatched bases: 8. The CDR3 contains 15 residues. The germline V gene has CDR1 PRHDT and CDR2 FYEKMQ (reference sequence). Written as DNA, the CDR3 is TGTGCCAGCGGGCTAGCGGGAGCATCGTACAATGAGCAGTTCTTC. Its protein is CASGLAGASYNEQFF.

The chain employs TRBV9 and TRBJ1-1; 11 positions match TRBD1. V shed 0 bases and J 4 bases; nucleotides not matched to a gene: 2. Germline CDR1 and CDR2: SGDLS and YYNGEE. The CDR3 is made up of 15 amino acids. CDR3 amino acids: CASSVVGTGGTEAFF. The CDR3 DNA reads as TGTGCCAGCAGCGTAGTGGGGACAGGGGGCACTGAAGCTTTCTTT.

The J gene is TRBJ1-1, the V gene TRBV27, with D possibly being TRBD1 (5 bases). V was pared by 6 bases and J by 8 bases, with 13 bases between. This CDR3 comprises 12 residues. Germline-derived CDR1 and CDR2 are MNHEY and SMNVEV (reference sequence). The CDR3 reads CASSSPGGEAFF. CDR3 coding DNA: TGTGCCAGCAGCTCCCCGGGGGGAGAAGCTTTCTTT.

The chain employs TRBV5-1 and TRBJ2-7, with 7 bases identical to TRBD1. The V gene end was trimmed by 0 bases and the J gene end by 5 bases; junction bases not matched to a gene: 5. The germline gives CDR1 SGHRS, CDR2 YFSETQ. CDR3 length: 14 amino acids. The CDR3 bases are TGCGCCAGCAGCTTGGAGACAGGGTTGGACGAGCAGTACGTC. It yields the protein CASSLETGLDEQYV.

This clonotype has just a few counts. The chain couples TRBV25-1 to TRBJ1-1, with TRBD1 as a possible D gene (6 bases). Germline-derived CDR1 and CDR2 are MGHDK and SYGVNS. The V gene lost 0 bases and the J gene lost 0 bases, with 8 bases spanning the gap. This CDR3 has 15 amino acids. The CDR3 nucleotides are TGTGCCAGCAGTGAATATAGGGGGATGAACACTGAAGCTTTCTTT. Translating gives CASSEYRGMNTEAFF.

This clonotype has just a few counts. CDR3 bases: TGTGCCAGCAGCCTCGGGACAGGGAGGGAGAGCTATGGCTACACCTTC. Translation: CASSLGTGRESYGYTF. This rearrangement joins TRBV9 to TRBJ1-2; 9 positions agree with TRBD1. The V segment lost 4 bases and the J segment 4 bases; nucleotides outside the gene matches: 11. CDR1 SGDLS and CDR2 YYNGEE come from the germline V gene. The CDR3 loop spans 16 amino acids.

This clonotype was seen more than once but under ten times. The CDR3 DNA reads TGTGCCAGCAGTGAAAGGTTGGAAGTCACTGAAGCTTTCTTT. It is translated as CASSERLEVTEAFF. This chain joins TRBV6-1 and TRBJ1-1; D unresolved. The V end lost 2 bases, the J end lost 4 bases, and 11 bases lay between the germline ends. The CDR3 is made up of 14 amino acids. The germline CDR1 and CDR2 sequences are MNHNS and SASEGT.

The rearrangement links TRBV12-3 or TRBV12-4 to TRBJ2-1, with D unclear. V was clipped by 6 bases and J by 16 bases, with 19 bases between them. This CDR3 comprises 12 residues. The CDR3 DNA sequence: TGTGCCAGCAGCTCCCCCCTGCCCCTGGCATTCTTC. Translating it yields CASSSPLPLAFF.

The J gene is TRBJ2-7, the V gene TRBV9, with 8 bases fitting TRBD2. The CDR3 consists of 14 residues. Germline V CDR1 and CDR2: SGDLS, YYNGEE. V was clipped by 3 bases and J by 2 bases; unmatched bases: 4. The CDR3 loop is CASSEAGAPYEQYF. CDR3 coding DNA: TGTGCCAGCAGCGAAGCGGGAGCTCCCTACGAGCAGTACTTC.

J is TRBJ2-3 and V is TRBV28, with 9 bases aligning to TRBD2. Germline-derived CDR1 and CDR2 are MDHEN and SYDVKM. V shed 5 bases, J shed 2 bases, and the junction held 8 bases outside the gene matches. The CDR3 totals 16 residues. Written as DNA, the CDR3 is TGTGCCAGCAGTCTTCTCCTAGCGGGGAACACAGATACGCAGTATTTT. This translates into CASSLLLAGNTDTQYF.

The count of this clonotype is one. J is TRBJ2-3 and V is TRBV3-1; 7 positions agree with TRBD2. The germline V gene encodes CDR1 LGHDT and CDR2 YNNKEL (reference sequence). The trim removed 11 bases at V and 2 bases at J, leaving 28 bases unmatched. This CDR3 region has 20 residues. As DNA, the CDR3 is TGTGCCTCCAGCAAAGATATCGCTGTAGCGGGTGTTCCTCTCACAGATACGCAGTATTTT. It yields the protein CASSKDIAVAGVPLTDTQYF.

The rearrangement uses TRBV12-5 and TRBJ2-7, with TRBD2 matching over 12 bases. CDR1 LGHNT and CDR2 FRNRAP come from the germline V gene. The CDR3 length is 20 residues. V lost 7 bases and J lost 2; bases outside the gene matches: 21. The CDR3 reads CASASPLRLAGVFPPYEQYF. CDR3 nucleotide sequence: TGTGCTAGTGCTTCGCCACTCCGACTAGCGGGAGTATTTCCCCCCTACGAGCAGTACTTC.

This clonotype occurred a few times. V is TRBV6-4 and J is TRBJ2-2; D is perhaps TRBD1 (5 bases). The germline V and J ends were trimmed by 3 bases and 6 bases, with 14 bases remaining between them. The CDR3 length is 15 residues. Germline-derived CDR1 and CDR2 are MRHNA and SNTAGT. CDR3 nucleotides: TGTGCCAGCAGTGAAGGGGCAGCCGAAGCCGGGGAGCTGTTTTTT. The encoded protein is CASSEGAAEAGELFF.

This clonotype has ten or more counts. The chain uses TRBV20-1 and TRBJ2-3, with 9 bases aligning to TRBD1. The CDR3 runs 15 residues. Germline trimming cut 1 base from V and 4 bases from J; bases unmatched to any gene: 6. Per germline, CDR1 DFQATT and CDR2 SNEGSKA (reference sequence). CDR3 amino acids: CSARGPTGGADTQYF. DNA of the CDR3: TGCAGTGCTAGAGGACCTACAGGGGGCGCAGATACGCAGTATTTT.

This chain uses TRBV6-1 with TRBJ2-1; D gene uncertain. CDR1 and CDR2 (germline): MNHNS, SASEGT. There are 13 residues in the CDR3. V lost 1 base, J lost 8 bases, and 9 bases lay in between. The CDR3, as DNA: TGTGCCAGCAGTGAAGTCTCCTCGCATGAGCAGTTCTTC. Its protein product is CASSEVSSHEQFF.

This clonotype appeared once. The genes are TRBV7-4 and TRBJ2-2; 9 bases map to TRBD1. Germline assignment: CDR1 SGHVT and CDR2 SQSDAQ. The CDR3 length is 19 residues. The V gene end was trimmed by 11 bases and the J gene end by 3 bases; junction bases not matched to a gene: 22. CDR3 DNA sequence: TGTGCCTGCTGCCAAGTGACCACCCGGGACAGGGACCACACCGGGGAGCTGTTTTTT. Amino acid sequence: CACCQVTTRDRDHTGELFF. Filled out from reference TRBV7-4 and TRBJ2-2, the complete variable domain reads GAGVSQSPRYKVAKRGRDVALRCDSISGHVTLYWYRQTLGQGSEVLTYSQSDAQRDKSGRPSGRFSAERPERSVSTLKIQRTEQGDSAVYLCACCQVTTRDRDHTGELFFGEGSRLTVL.

The table lists this clonotype with many counts. The CDR3 here is CASSQGLAELNLAKNIQYF. The CDR3, as DNA: TGCGCCAGCAGCCAGGGACTAGCGGAGTTAAACCTAGCCAAAAACATTCAGTACTTC. The V gene is TRBV4-1, the J gene TRBJ2-4, with 11 bases matching TRBD2. This CDR3 spans 19 amino acids. Trimming at V came to 3 bases and at J to 0 bases, leaving 10 bases not matched to a gene. Per germline, CDR1 MGHRA and CDR2 YSYEKL.

The gene calls are TRBV12-3 or TRBV12-4 and TRBJ2-3; TRBD2 aligns across 12 bases. Germline trimming cut 5 bases from V and 4 bases from J; bases unmatched to any gene: 19. This CDR3 has 20 amino acids. CDR3 nucleotides: TGTGCCAGCAGTCTCCCGGAGCCGGGACTAGCGGGCCCCGACCCAGATACGCAGTATTTT. Translation: CASSLPEPGLAGPDPDTQYF.

The V and J genes are TRBV29-1 and TRBJ2-1; TRBD1 is a possible D gene (6 bases). Looked up from germline, CDR1 is SQVTM and CDR2 is ANQGSEA. V shed 0 bases and J shed 7 bases, with 10 bases lying between them. The length of the CDR3 is 13 residues. The CDR3 sequence: CSVEDGQGNEQFF. The CDR3 DNA reads TGCAGCGTTGAAGACGGGCAGGGGAATGAGCAGTTCTTC.

This clonotype was counted at least ten times. The chain joins TRBV7-9 to TRBJ2-5, with unresolved D. Germline V gene data show CDR1 as SEHNR and CDR2 as FQNEAQ (reference sequence). With 1 base removed from V and 5 bases from J, the gap between germline ends came to 11 bases. The CDR3 is made up of 14 amino acids. The CDR3, as DNA: TGTGCCAGCAGCTTAGTGTCAGGCCAGGAGACCCAGTACTTC. Its protein is CASSLVSGQETQYF. Complete variable domain (other parts from reference TRBV7-9 and TRBJ2-5): DTGVSQNPRHKITKRGQNVTFRCDPISEHNRLYWYRQTLGQGPEFLTYFQNEAQLEKSRLLSDRFSAERPKGSFSTLEIQRTEQGDSAMYLCASSLVSGQETQYFGPGTRLLVL.

This clonotype was observed a handful of times. The gene calls are TRBV27 and TRBJ1-1; D uncertain. Trimming shortened V by 1 base and J by 1 base, and 7 bases separated the two germline ends. Per the germline V gene, CDR1 is MNHEY and CDR2 is SMNVEV (reference sequence). This CDR3 region has 14 residues. CDR3 amino acids: CASSLWPTNTEAFF. DNA for the CDR3: TGTGCCAGCAGTTTATGGCCGACGAACACTGAAGCTTTCTTT.

In this sample, this clonotype turned up many times. The chain links TRBV12-3 or TRBV12-4 to TRBJ1-1, with TRBD1 identical over 8 bases. V trimming: 6 bases; J trimming: 4 bases; junction bases outside the gene matches: 7. The CDR3 has 14 amino acids. CDR3 nucleotides: TGTGCCAGCAGCGTGGCAGGGGGCGGCACTGAAGCTTTCTTT. Residues: CASSVAGGGTEAFF.

CDR3 protein: CASSYSWGGNEQYF. In nucleotides, the CDR3 is TGTGCCAGCAGTTACTCATGGGGAGGGAACGAGCAGTACTTC. The rearrangement uses TRBV6-5 and TRBJ2-7; 7 nucleotides align to TRBD2. With V trimmed by 0 bases and J by 5 bases, 4 bases remained unmatched. Germline loops: CDR1 MNHEY, CDR2 SVGAGI. This CDR3 has 14 amino acids.

This clonotype appeared a few times. The chain couples TRBV20-1 to TRBJ2-1; D is unclear. V shed 3 bases and J shed 6 bases, with 9 bases lying between them. Germline CDR1 is DFQATT and CDR2 is SNEGSKA (reference sequence). The CDR3 is 12 residues long. CDR3 coding DNA: TGCAGTGCTAGGAACAGAGCCAATGAGCAGTTCTTC. It codes for CSARNRANEQFF.

The chain has TRBV7-9 and TRBJ2-7; D not certain. V dropped 3 bases and J dropped 2 bases, with 14 bases sitting between them. Germline V gene data show CDR1 as SEHNR and CDR2 as FQNEAQ (reference sequence). There are 15 residues in the CDR3. The CDR3 region is CASSFGQSFPYEQYF. The DNA for the CDR3 is TGTGCCAGCAGCTTCGGGCAGTCGTTCCCCTACGAGCAGTACTTC.

The rearrangement joins TRBV28 to TRBJ2-7, with D unresolved. V was pared by 7 bases and J by 1 base, with 5 bases between. Germline CDR1 MDHEN, CDR2 SYDVKM. This CDR3 comprises 11 residues. This CDR3 reads CASTRSYEQYF. The CDR3 DNA is TGTGCCAGCACAAGATCCTACGAGCAGTACTTC. Based on the CDR3 plus reference TRBV28 and TRBJ2-7, the full variable domain is DVKVTQSSRYLVKRTGEKVFLECVQDMDHENMFWYRQDPGLGLRLIYFSYDVKMKEKGDIPEGYSVSREKKERFSLILESASTNQTSMYLCASTRSYEQYFGPGTRLTVT.

The genes are TRBV27 and TRBJ2-2; no definite D call. Trimming took 3 bases from V and 3 from J, leaving 14 bases between them. The length of the CDR3 is 16 residues. Germline CDR1 is MNHEY and CDR2 is SMNVEV (reference sequence). The CDR3 DNA reads as TGTGCCAGCAGTTTCCTTGATGACATCGACACCGGGGAGCTGTTTTTT. Its protein product is CASSFLDDIDTGELFF.

The chain links TRBV28 to TRBJ2-2; D ambiguous. Per germline, CDR1 MDHEN and CDR2 SYDVKM. The CDR3 contains 15 residues. Deletions cut 3 bases from V and 0 bases from J, with 8 bases between. The CDR3 coding sequence is TGTGCCAGCAGTTTCGGTAAAGCGAACACCGGGGAGCTGTTTTTT. Translation gives CASSFGKANTGELFF.

This clonotype has a handful of counts. This chain uses TRBV6-1 with TRBJ2-1; 12 nucleotides match TRBD2. The CDR3 consists of 18 residues. The J segment lost 5 bases and the V segment lost 4 bases, leaving 12 bases of the junction unmatched. Per germline, CDR1 MNHNS and CDR2 SASEGT. CDR3 coding DNA: TGTGCCAGCAGTGGACCCCTAGCGGGAGGGCCGTTGGACAATGAGCAGTTCTTC. Its protein is CASSGPLAGGPLDNEQFF.